Each of the 4 T cell receptor beta chains below was sequenced from the same sample in a study of cytomegalovirus exposure and HLA in healthy donors. Vbeta (60) and Jbeta (13) primers were used in the PCR. Sequencing used immunoSEQ multiplex PCR; TCRdb keeps in-frame clones, though not all of them. The ten most abundant clones cover about 4.6% of a sample with fewer than 85,000 clones. The material sequenced was PBMCs. Receptors were obtained from a man aged 30 to 39 in good health and CMV-seronegative.

The chain has TRBV19 and TRBJ2-7; 7 bases line up with TRBD1. Germline V lookup: CDR1 LNHDA, CDR2 SQIVND (reference sequence). The CDR3 contains 15 residues. The ends lost 5 bases at V and 0 bases at J; junction bases unmatched: 7. For the CDR3, the DNA is TGTGCCAGTAGTGCCCGGGACAGACTCTCCTACGAGCAGTACTTC. Its translation: CASSARDRLSYEQYF.

V usage is TRBV4-3 and J usage is TRBJ1-1; weak D call: TRBD1 (5 bases). Germline V gene data show CDR1 as LGHNA and CDR2 as YSLEER. Trimming left V 0 bases short and J 4 bases short, with 12 bases between. The CDR3 consists of 15 residues. CDR3 protein: CASSQDLDSLTEAFF. For the CDR3, the DNA is TGCGCCAGCAGCCAAGATTTAGACAGTCTCACTGAAGCTTTCTTT.

V is TRBV2 and J is TRBJ2-7, with 8 nucleotides matching TRBD2. The CDR3 spans 17 residues. Germline lookup yields CDR1 SNHLY and CDR2 FYNNEI. J gave up 4 bases and V 7 bases, and 18 bases lay outside the gene matches. The CDR3: CASTLRGLVGVGYEQYF. In nucleotides, the CDR3 is TGTGCCAGCACCCTTAGGGGACTAGTCGGGGTCGGGTACGAGCAGTACTTC.

This chain links TRBV9 with TRBJ1-5; 9 bases map to TRBD1. CDR3 size: 14 residues. Germline V gene sequence: CDR1 SGDLS, CDR2 YYNGEE. Trimming removed 3 bases from V and 4 bases from J; junction bases left unmatched: 2. The DNA for the CDR3 is TGTGCCAGCAGCGAGACAGGGGGGAATCAGCCCCAGCATTTT. Its protein is CASSETGGNQPQHF.